This entry lists 22 T cell receptor beta chains sequenced from one sample in a study of cytomegalovirus exposure and HLA in healthy donors. Primers: 60 Vbeta forward and 13 Jbeta reverse. Method: immunoSEQ multiplex PCR; TCRdb's copy keeps in-frame clones and lacks some. Found here are 130,000 or so clones; the top ten clones hold around 1.6%. The sample consisted of PBMCs. The source is a man aged 18 to 29 in good health and CMV-seronegative.

V gene TRBV13 combines with J gene TRBJ2-3; TRBD1 matches 12 bases. Germline V gene lookup returns CDR1 PRHDT and CDR2 FYEKMQ (reference sequence). CDR3 length equals 15 residues. J gave up 4 bases and V 4 bases, and 3 bases lay outside the gene matches. The CDR3 DNA sequence: TGTGCCAGCAGCTCCGGGACAGGGGGCCCAGATACGCAGTATTTT. This encodes CASSSGTGGPDTQYF.

CDR3 protein: CASSPKTGGTEAFF. The CDR3 nucleotides are TGTGCCAGCTCACCAAAGACAGGGGGCACTGAAGCTTTCTTT. This chain joins TRBV18 and TRBJ1-1, with 9 bases that match TRBD1. The CDR3 spans 14 residues. With 2 bases clipped from V and 4 bases from J, the junction kept 2 bases outside the gene matches. Per germline, CDR1 KGHSH and CDR2 LQKENI.

This chain connects TRBV19 to TRBJ1-5; TRBD1 might be the D (5 bases). The V and J ends lost 7 bases and 6 bases respectively, with 16 bases between them. The CDR3 is 14 amino acids. Per germline, CDR1 LNHDA and CDR2 SQIVND (reference sequence). CDR3 nucleotides: TGTGCCAGTATGAGACGGCTGGGGCCTCAGCCCCAGCATTTT. This encodes CASMRRLGPQPQHF.

This chain joins TRBV27 and TRBJ2-7; no definite D call. The CDR3 has 13 amino acids. Germline V lookup: CDR1 MNHEY, CDR2 SMNVEV (reference sequence). The germline V and J ends were trimmed by 2 bases and 7 bases, with 12 bases remaining between them. In nucleotides, the CDR3 is TGTGCCAGCAGTTTACAAGAGACTGGAGAGCAGTACTTC. This translates into CASSLQETGEQYF.

This chain uses TRBV7-9 with TRBJ2-5; 12 bases are shared with TRBD1. The germline CDR1 and CDR2 sequences are SEHNR and FQNEAQ (reference sequence). CDR3 length: 14 amino acids. V dropped 10 bases and J dropped 5; count of bases not matched to a gene: 8. The CDR3 is CAISGQGAAETQYF. The CDR3, as DNA: TGTGCCATCTCGGGACAGGGGGCAGCGGAGACCCAGTACTTC.

The rearrangement joins TRBV19 to TRBJ1-1; 8 nucleotides match TRBD1. In germline, CDR1 is LNHDA, CDR2 SQIVND (reference sequence). CDR3 size: 14 residues. V gave up 8 bases and J gave up 5 bases; unmatched junction bases: 10. The CDR3, as DNA: TGTGCCAGTGCAACAGGGGGATCTGGAACTGAAGCTTTCTTT. This translates into CASATGGSGTEAFF.

The V gene is TRBV4-1, the J gene TRBJ1-1; D not resolved. This CDR3 region has 16 residues. The V end was cut by 4 bases, the J end by 1 base, with 16 bases between. The germline V gene has CDR1 MGHRA and CDR2 YSYEKL. This CDR3 reads CASSPKPDARNTEAFF. Written as DNA, the CDR3 is TGCGCCAGCAGCCCAAAGCCCGATGCCCGGAACACTGAAGCTTTCTTT.

The chain joins TRBV29-1 to TRBJ2-1, with TRBD2 matching 9 bases. With 0 bases clipped from V and 4 bases from J, the junction kept 7 bases outside the gene matches. This CDR3 region has 16 residues. CDR1 is SQVTM, CDR2 ANQGSEA, per germline. CDR3 sequence reads: CSVEDGLAGRYNEQFF. CDR3 DNA sequence: TGCAGCGTTGAAGATGGGCTAGCGGGACGGTACAATGAGCAGTTCTTC.

The chain employs TRBV11-3 and TRBJ1-1; no definite D call. Trimming cost V 4 bases and J 1 base, with 4 bases left between them. Germline CDR1 reads SGHNT; CDR2 reads YENEEA. This CDR3 is 12 amino acids long. The CDR3 sequence: CASSSTNTEAFF. The DNA for the CDR3 is TGTGCCAGCAGCTCTACGAACACTGAAGCTTTCTTT.

The rearrangement joins TRBV4-1 to TRBJ2-1; 10 nucleotides match TRBD2. This CDR3 region has 18 residues. V shed 4 bases and J 0 bases; nucleotides not matched to a gene: 9. Per the germline V gene, CDR1 is MGHRA and CDR2 is YSYEKL. CDR3 DNA: TGCGCCAGCAGCCCCCGACTATCTAGCGGGAGCTCCTACAATGAGCAGTTCTTC. Translated, it gives CASSPRLSSGSSYNEQFF.

The J gene is TRBJ2-7, the V gene TRBV9; D possibly corresponds to TRBD1 (6 bases). Deletions cut 0 bases from V and 3 bases from J, with 10 bases between. This CDR3 is 14 amino acids long. Germline V gene data show CDR1 as SGDLS and CDR2 as YYNGEE. The CDR3 protein is CASSVGDTNYEQYF. The CDR3 nucleotides are TGTGCCAGCAGCGTAGGGGACACCAACTACGAGCAGTACTTC.

This chain connects TRBV30 to TRBJ1-1; D not resolved. The CDR3 consists of 13 residues. The germline V gene has CDR1 GTSNPN and CDR2 SVGIG (reference sequence). The germline V and J ends were trimmed by 2 bases and 3 bases, with 10 bases remaining between them. The CDR3 region has the DNA TGTGCCTGGAGTCTCAGACAATACACTGAAGCTTTCTTT. Protein: CAWSLRQYTEAFF. The full variable domain, completed using reference TRBV30 and TRBJ1-1, is SQTIHQWPATLVQPVGSPLSLECTVEGTSNPNLYWYRQAAGRGLQLLFYSVGIGQISSEVPQNLSASRPQDRQFILSSKKLLLSDSGFYLCAWSLRQYTEAFFGQGTRLTVV.

V is TRBV7-2 and J is TRBJ2-7, with 8 positions matching TRBD2. V gave up 5 bases and J gave up 2 bases; unmatched junction bases: 8. Germline V gives CDR1 SGHTA, CDR2 FQGNSA. This CDR3 is 15 amino acids long. CDR3 region: CASSPTAGGTYEQYF. CDR3 DNA: TGTGCCAGCAGCCCAACCGCGGGGGGCACCTACGAGCAGTACTTC.

The V call is TRBV5-1, the J call TRBJ1-5, with D tentatively TRBD1 (6 bases). Trimming took 4 bases from V and 4 from J, leaving 24 bases between them. CDR3 size: 18 residues. Germline lookup yields CDR1 SGHRS and CDR2 YFSETQ. The CDR3 sequence is CASSARPQGTLPNQPQHF. CDR3 nucleotides: TGCGCCAGCAGCGCACGCCCCCAAGGGACACTTCCGAATCAGCCCCAGCATTTT.

This chain joins TRBV14 and TRBJ2-2; 8 bases align to TRBD1. The CDR3 totals 18 residues. Trimming cost V 0 bases and J 4 bases; bases outside gene matches: 10. Per germline, CDR1 SGHDN and CDR2 FVKESK. For the CDR3, the DNA is TGTGCCAGCAGCCAAGATCGGGCCGGACAGGGCAGCACCGGGGAGCTGTTTTTT. Translation gives CASSQDRAGQGSTGELFF.

The genes are TRBV2 and TRBJ2-7, with TRBD1 as a possible D gene (6 bases). The CDR3 contains 14 residues. From germline, CDR1 is SNHLY and CDR2 FYNNEI. Trimming left V 7 bases short and J 1 base short, with 14 bases between. The CDR3 DNA reads as TGTGCCAGCATGCTTCAGGGGCCATCCTACGAGCAGTACTTC. It encodes CASMLQGPSYEQYF. The full variable domain, completed using reference TRBV2 and TRBJ2-7, is EPEVTQTPSHQVTQMGQEVILRCVPISNHLYFYWYRQILGQKVEFLVSFYNNEISEKSEIFDDQFSVERPDGSNFTLKIRSTKLEDSAMYFCASMLQGPSYEQYFGPGTRLTVT.

This chain links TRBV15 with TRBJ2-6; TRBD1 is a possible D gene (5 bases). The CDR3 loop spans 16 amino acids. The V end was cut by 3 bases, the J end by 4 bases, with 13 bases between. From germline, CDR1 is LNHNV and CDR2 YYDKDF (reference sequence). The CDR3 region is CATSRGRGAGANVLTF. DNA for the CDR3: TGTGCCACCAGCAGGGGGCGAGGAGCCGGGGCCAACGTCCTGACTTTC.

The chain uses TRBV28 and TRBJ2-7; TRBD2 matches 9 bases. V shed 2 bases and J 3 bases; nucleotides not matched to a gene: 8. This CDR3 contains 16 residues. Germline CDR1 MDHEN, CDR2 SYDVKM. DNA for the CDR3: TGTGCCAGCAGTTTAGTTGCGGGAGGGCCGGGCTACGAGCAGTACTTC. This encodes CASSLVAGGPGYEQYF.

The CDR3 DNA sequence: TGTGCCAGCAGCTTGGATAGGGGGCGGTTACAAGAGACCCAGTACTTC. Encoded protein: CASSLDRGRLQETQYF. The genes are TRBV5-6 and TRBJ2-5; 7 bases line up with TRBD1. Germline CDR1 is SGHDT and CDR2 is YYEEEE. The V and J ends lost 0 bases and 2 bases, in that order; junction bases with no gene match: 7. This CDR3 has 16 residues. The complete variable domain, with remaining parts taken from reference TRBV5-6 and TRBJ2-5, reads DAGVTQSPTHLIKTRGQQVTLRCSPKSGHDTVSWYQQALGQGPQFIFQYYEEEERQRGNFPDRFSGHQFPNYSSELNVNALLLGDSALYLCASSLDRGRLQETQYFGPGTRLLVL.

The chain is built from TRBV7-2 and TRBJ2-3; D unresolved. Trimming shortened V by 5 bases and J by 1 base, and 19 bases separated the two germline ends. CDR3 length equals 17 residues. The V gene's germline CDR1 is SGHTA and CDR2 FQGNSA. DNA for the CDR3: TGTGCCAGCAGCCTTTTGGTCCTGAGATCTCGCACAGATACGCAGTATTTT. Protein sequence: CASSLLVLRSRTDTQYF.

This CDR3 is CASSLRREYNEQYF. In DNA, the CDR3 is TGTGCCAGTAGCCTTAGGCGGGAGTACAACGAGCAGTACTTC. V gene TRBV19 combines with J gene TRBJ2-7; TRBD2 aligns across 7 bases. CDR1 and CDR2 from the germline V gene are LNHDA and SQIVND (reference sequence). The CDR3 is made up of 14 amino acids. V was clipped by 6 bases and J by 5 bases; unmatched bases: 10.

The chain carries TRBV4-3 and TRBJ2-7; D possibly corresponds to TRBD1 (6 bases). The V gene's germline CDR1 is LGHNA and CDR2 YSLEER. This CDR3 region has 16 residues. Trimming pared 0 bases from V and 0 bases from J, leaving 12 bases between. CDR3 DNA: TGCGCCAGCAGCCAAGACACAGGGTCAACCTCCTACGAGCAGTACTTC. Translated, it gives CASSQDTGSTSYEQYF.